This T cell receptor beta chain was sequenced in a study of OX40 agonist ivuxolimab in advanced cancers. This CDR3 has 15 residues. Germline CDR1 SGHDT, CDR2 YYEEEE. V gave up 2 bases and J gave up 5 bases, with 14 bases separating them. The table came from immunoSEQ multiplex PCR; TCRdb's copy has only in-frame clones and leaves some out. Of 60,000 to 75,000 clones in the sample, approximately 78% were seen once. The sequenced sample was CD4+ or CD8+ T cells sorted from blood, obtained in a trial of the OX40 agonist ivuxolimab. J is TRBJ2-1 and V is TRBV5-6; D may match TRBD1 or TRBD2 (5 bases each). This receptor was taken from an adult with an advanced solid tumor such as melanoma, head and neck, liver or kidney cancer. This chain's CDR3 is CASSLVAGTHNEQFF. The CDR3 DNA is TGTGCCAGCAGCTTAGTGGCCGGGACCCACAATGAGCAGTTCTTC.